The 20 T cell receptor beta chains listed next were all sequenced from one sample in a study of shared clonotypes between healthy human individuals (TCRdb year 2020). The library was generated by the immunoSEQ multiplex PCR assay. The clones in this table, taken by TCRdb from immuneACCESS, are in-frame only. Not every clone is retained; where verified, under half of the shortfall comes from an unresolved V gene, and the cause of the rest is unknown. This sample comprises approximately 500,000 clones, over 70% of them detected only once. Of the sample, 12% is held by the ten largest clones. The sequenced material came from PBMCs. Every receptor here comes from a middle-aged woman in good health. Some clones in this sample may be carry-over from other donors' samples.

This clone was detected a few times. The V call is TRBV5-6, the J call TRBJ2-1; 7 bases map to TRBD2. Germline values: CDR1 SGHDT, CDR2 YYEEEE. J gave up 4 bases and V 4 bases, and 11 bases lay outside the gene matches. This CDR3 is built from 16 residues. As DNA, the CDR3 is TGTGCCAGCAGCATTGAGCGGGAACGGTCTTACAATGAGCAGTTCTTC. Translation: CASSIERERSYNEQFF.

The chain has TRBV5-8 and TRBJ2-6; D not certain. Germline CDR1 reads SGHTS; CDR2 reads YDEGEE. The CDR3 extends over 14 amino acids. Trimming removed 4 bases at V and 4 bases at J, with 9 bases between. The CDR3 DNA reads as TGTGCCAGCAGCCCCCTGGAGGGGGCCAACGTCCTGACTTTC. It specifies CASSPLEGANVLTF.

The chain is built from TRBV18 and TRBJ2-7, with 7 positions matching TRBD1. CDR1 is KGHSH and CDR2 is LQKENI in the germline V gene. With 3 bases clipped from V and 3 bases from J, the junction kept 11 bases outside the gene matches. The CDR3 runs to 16 residues. CDR3 loop: CASSPRQGDSLYEQYF. Here the CDR3 DNA reads TGTGCCAGCTCACCCCGCCAAGGGGACAGCCTCTACGAGCAGTACTTC.

The chain couples TRBV14 to TRBJ2-7; 8 bases agree with TRBD2. The CDR3 extends over 15 amino acids. V was pared by 6 bases and J by 3 bases, with 10 bases of the junction left unmatched. Germline V lookup: CDR1 SGHDN, CDR2 FVKESK. The chain's CDR3 is CASSRGAGVGYEQYF. CDR3 DNA: TGTGCCAGCAGTAGAGGAGCGGGAGTCGGCTACGAGCAGTACTTC.

About this clone itself: A far larger clone lies a single base away; this is likely a read error. This is likely a read error, given that the CDR3 carries no conserved phenylalanine or tryptophan at its end. The chain recombines TRBV7-7 with TRBJ2-7; TRBD2 is a possible D gene (6 bases). Germline V CDR1 and CDR2: SSHAT, FNYEAQ (reference sequence). This CDR3 has 13 residues. The CDR3 DNA reads as TGTGCTAGCGCAGCTTGGTCAGGGAGGGAGCAGTACTTA. It translates to CASAAWSGREQYL.

The genes are TRBV6-1 and TRBJ2-7; D might be TRBD2 (6 bases). Germline V gene data show CDR1 as MNHNS and CDR2 as SASEGT. CDR3 length equals 15 residues. V gave up 1 base and J gave up 6 bases, with 16 bases separating them. CDR3 amino acids: CASSEVAGSGGEQYF. The CDR3 nucleotides are TGTGCCAGCAGTGAAGTGGCGGGATCGGGCGGCGAGCAGTACTTC.

The chain uses TRBV11-3 and TRBJ2-1; D remains ambiguous. The CDR3 sequence is 12 residues long. Germline loops: CDR1 SGHNT, CDR2 YENEEA. Deletions cut 0 bases from V and 8 bases from J, with 5 bases between. CDR3 in DNA: TGTGCCAGCAGCTTAGAGGGTTATGAGCAGTTCTTC. This sequence encodes CASSLEGYEQFF.

Concerning this clone: With a far larger clone one base away, a read error is the likely cause. Other DNA sequences of this sample code for an identical CDR3. This chain links TRBV28 with TRBJ2-1; the D call may be TRBD1 or TRBD2 (6 bases each). The germline V gene has CDR1 MDHEN and CDR2 SYDVKM. Trimming took 7 bases from V and 12 from J, leaving 16 bases between them. The CDR3 length is 12 residues. CDR3 region: CASTGGTGRQFF. As DNA, the CDR3 is TGTGCCAGCACCGGGGGTACAGGGAGGCAGTTCTTC. Full variable domain (remainder filled in from reference TRBV28 and TRBJ2-1): DVKVTQSSRYLVKRTGEKVFLECVQDMDHENMFWYRQDPGLGLRLIYFSYDVKMKEKGDIPEGYSVSREKKERFSLILESASTNQTSMYLCASTGGTGRQFFGPGTRLTVL.

The chain employs TRBV5-8 and TRBJ2-2; no firm D call. V dropped 1 base and J dropped 6 bases, with 10 bases sitting between them. The CDR3 contains 14 residues. Germline CDR1 SGHTS, CDR2 YDEGEE. The chain's CDR3 is CASSLWSVPGELFF. DNA for the CDR3: TGTGCCAGCAGCTTGTGGAGCGTCCCCGGGGAGCTGTTTTTT.

Regarding this clone: Since a far larger clone is one base different, this is likely a read error. The CDR3 DNA reads as TGTGCCAGCAGCGAGGTACCTAACTATGGCTACACCTTC. This gives the protein CASSEVPNYGYTF. The chain has TRBV28 and TRBJ1-2; D is uncertain. The germline V gene encodes CDR1 MDHEN and CDR2 SYDVKM. V lost 6 bases to trimming and J lost 0 bases, with 8 bases between them. CDR3 size: 13 residues.

Comment on this clone: Mismatch with germline at one junction end may stem from a read error. The chain is built from TRBV30 and TRBJ2-3; D not certain. Germline assignment: CDR1 GTSNPN and CDR2 SVGIG (reference sequence). The CDR3 has 15 amino acids. The CDR3 bases are TGTGCCTGGAGTCCCCTTAGAGGTAGCATAGATACGCAGTATTTT. Its protein is CAWSPLRGSIDTQYF.

The chain recombines TRBV5-6 with TRBJ2-7; possible D gene TRBD2, 6 bases. Germline V gene sequence: CDR1 SGHDT, CDR2 YYEEEE. This CDR3 has 16 amino acids. The V end lost 4 bases, the J end lost 3 bases, and 20 bases lay between the germline ends. The CDR3 sequence: CASSRPGSGANYEQYF. The CDR3, as DNA: TGTGCCAGCAGCCGGCCGGGATCGGGAGCCAACTACGAGCAGTACTTC.

The CDR3 sequence: CASSPSPGGMNYEQFF. The CDR3, as DNA: TGTGCCAGCAGTCCTTCCCCAGGCGGGATGAACTATGAGCAGTTCTTC. V gene TRBV27 combines with J gene TRBJ2-1; a weak D match, TRBD2 (6 bases). V lost 5 bases and J lost 8, with 22 bases in between. The V gene's germline CDR1 is MNHEY and CDR2 SMNVEV (reference sequence). The CDR3 covers 16 residues.

V usage is TRBV4-2 and J usage is TRBJ2-7; possibly TRBD2 for D (6 bases). Per germline, CDR1 LGHNA and CDR2 YNFKEQ. V gave up 4 bases and J gave up 5 bases, with 18 bases separating them. This CDR3 is 15 amino acids long. For the CDR3, the DNA is TGTGCCAGCAGCCCCCTGGGGGGAGATTCCCACGAGCAGTACTTC. This codes for CASSPLGGDSHEQYF.

Concerning this clone: This is likely an artifact of a read error, given a far larger clone one base away. This chain uses TRBV5-1 with TRBJ2-3; 8 bases align to TRBD1. Germline CDR1 SGHRS, CDR2 YFSETQ. The junction had 10 bases not matched to a gene; V was cut back by 6 bases and J by 4 bases. CDR3 length: 15 amino acids. The CDR3 protein is CASIYTGQGPDTQYF. CDR3 sequence (DNA): TGCGCCAGCATATACACCGGACAGGGCCCAGATACGCAGTATTTT.

This clone has ten or more counts. This chain joins TRBV19 and TRBJ2-3; no firm D call. Germline CDR1 reads LNHDA; CDR2 reads SQIVND (reference sequence). The CDR3 is 16 amino acids. V was clipped by 4 bases and J by 0 bases, with 14 bases between them. CDR3: CASSTRYSASTDTQYF. The CDR3 coding sequence is TGTGCCAGTAGTACCCGCTACAGCGCTAGCACAGATACGCAGTATTTT.

The chain employs TRBV9 and TRBJ2-3, with 9 bases aligning to TRBD2. This CDR3 comprises 17 residues. After removal of 4 bases from V and 4 bases from J, the junction contained 13 bases not matched to a gene. Germline-derived CDR1 and CDR2 are SGDLS and YYNGEE. This CDR3 is CASSTPRDSGSPDTQYF. DNA of the CDR3: TGTGCCAGCAGCACCCCCCGAGATAGCGGGAGCCCAGATACGCAGTATTTT.

This rearrangement joins TRBV30 to TRBJ2-7; TRBD2 matches at 7 bases. J gave up 2 bases and V 2 bases, and 18 bases lay outside the gene matches. Germline assignment: CDR1 GTSNPN and CDR2 SVGIG (reference sequence). CDR3 size: 18 residues. The CDR3 DNA is TGTGCCTGGAGTAGAGCCCGGACCGTTAGCGGGTCGCCCTACGAGCAGTACTTC. Translating gives CAWSRARTVSGSPYEQYF.

V gene TRBV28 combines with J gene TRBJ1-2, with D possibly being TRBD1 (5 bases). The V end lost 3 bases, the J end lost 1 base, and 6 bases lay between the germline ends. CDR3 length equals 13 residues. Germline V gene sequence: CDR1 MDHEN, CDR2 SYDVKM. CDR3 residues: CASSLTDNYGYTF. In DNA, the CDR3 is TGTGCCAGCAGTTTGACAGATAACTATGGCTACACCTTC.

This chain connects TRBV4-1 to TRBJ1-1, with D perhaps TRBD1 (5 bases). CDR3 length: 15 residues. Germline assignment: CDR1 MGHRA and CDR2 YSYEKL. V lost 1 base to trimming and J lost 1 base, with 10 bases between them. CDR3 nucleotide sequence: TGCGCCAGCAGCCAAGGGGGACCTCAGAACACTGAAGCTTTCTTT. Translation: CASSQGGPQNTEAFF.